This T cell receptor beta chain was found in a study of CD8+ T cells in alopecia areata. RNA extraction was followed by reverse transcription into cDNA, which acted as the sequencing template. Profiling relied on immunoSEQ multiplex PCR, and the TCRdb table lists in-frame clones only, not all of them. Counted here are 200,000 or so clones, approximately 61% occurring once; the ten biggest clones make up 0.45%. Germline CDR1 and CDR2: ENHRY and SYGVKD. Deletions cut 8 bases from V and 1 base from J, with 14 bases between. This CDR3 has 14 amino acids. Lesional scalp punch biopsies and peripheral blood came from alopecia areata patients.

The chain uses TRBV10-3 and TRBJ2-5; D not resolved. The TCR originated in a human donor with alopecia areata. The material sequenced was CD4+ T cells sorted from blood, taken at week 0. CDR3 loop: CAISDGMVQETQYF. The DNA of the CDR3 is TGTGCCATCTCAGATGGAATGGTCCAAGAGACCCAGTACTTC.